Presented here are 32 T cell receptor beta chains from one specimen sequenced in a study of T cell repertoires in cytomegalovirus infection. Antigens for these TCRs are unknown. TCRdb called the reads again in MiXCR, with one record for every CDR3 protein. The repertoire includes around 900,000 distinct CDR3 sequences, 31% of them detected once, and 13% sits in the top ten. This sample comprised cultured CD8+ T cells from PBMCs, obtained from culture after CMV antigen stimulation. The receptors come from a human donor in good health (CMV status not recorded). Some clones in this sample may be carry-over from other donors' samples.

This chain uses TRBV6-2 or TRBV6-3 with TRBJ2-7, with a possible D match to TRBD1 (6 bases). The CDR3 is made up of 15 amino acids. Deletions cut 7 bases from V and 2 bases from J, with 18 bases between. Germline V lookup: CDR1 MNHEY, CDR2 SVGEGT. CDR3 residues: CASTEDRQITYEQYF. In nucleotides, the CDR3 is TGTGCCAGCACCGAAGACAGGCAAATTACCTACGAGCAGTACTTC.

This chain uses TRBV12-3 or TRBV12-4 with TRBJ1-1; no reliable D call. V lost 5 bases to trimming and J lost 3 bases, with 16 bases between them. The CDR3 is 15 residues long. The CDR3 nucleotides read TGTGCCAGCAGTCCGCCGAAAACTCGGGACACTGAAGCTTTCTTT. The encoded protein is CASSPPKTRDTEAFF.

For this clonotype: At one end the junction does not follow the germline gene, possibly because of a read error. This sequence joins TRBV5-3 and TRBJ1-4; D is unresolved. TRBV5-3 is treated as an ORF (open reading frame) with a function not yet certain. The CDR3 has 13 residues. The CDR3 sequence is CASSLTPREKLFF. CDR3 nucleotides: TGTGCCAGCAGCTTGACCCCTCGGGAAAAACTGTTTTTT.

This chain joins TRBV12-3 or TRBV12-4 and TRBJ2-1; D is ambiguous. The CDR3 runs 13 residues. V gave up 6 bases and J gave up 4 bases, with 10 bases separating them. The CDR3 is CASSSETYNEQFF. In nucleotides, the CDR3 is TGTGCCAGCAGCTCTGAAACATACAATGAGCAGTTCTTC.

Here the CDR3 reads CASSAGTGRGETQYF. In DNA form, the CDR3 reads TGTGCCAGCAGCGCGGGGACAGGGCGGGGAGAGACCCAGTACTTC. V is TRBV7-3 and J is TRBJ2-5; 9 bases align to TRBD1. There are 15 residues in the CDR3. Germline V CDR1 and CDR2: SGHTA, FQGTGA. After removal of 5 bases from V and 4 bases from J, the junction contained 8 bases not matched to a gene.

At least ten counts were recorded for this clonotype. No DNA is shown, since the ends of the CDR3 on it are uncertain; the CDR3 is the one TCRdb lists. CDR3 region: CASSFLENTDTQYF. V and J are TRBV12-3 or TRBV12-4 and TRBJ2-3. Counting both end residues, the CDR3 totals 14 amino acids.

The chain uses TRBV7-9 and TRBJ1-4; possibly TRBD1 for D (5 bases). This CDR3 is built from 16 residues. Trimming cost V 5 bases and J 10 bases, with 23 bases left between them. Germline values: CDR1 SEHNR, CDR2 FQNEAQ (reference sequence). The DNA for the CDR3 is TGTGCCAGCAGCGTAGAAGCCGGGACGGCCCAAGGAAAACTGTTTTTT. Amino acids: CASSVEAGTAQGKLFF.

This sequence joins TRBV24-1 and TRBJ2-3, with 10 nucleotides matching TRBD1. Looked up from germline, CDR1 is KGHDR and CDR2 is SFDVKD. V trimming: 5 bases; J trimming: 2 bases; junction bases outside the gene matches: 6. The CDR3 covers 16 residues. CDR3 sequence (DNA): TGTGCCACCAGTGTCCCGGGACAGGGGCTCACAGATACGCAGTATTTT. As protein: CATSVPGQGLTDTQYF.

Many counts were recorded for this clonotype. The chain couples TRBV12-3 or TRBV12-4 to TRBJ1-1; no definite D call. V dropped 6 bases and J dropped 4 bases, with 12 bases sitting between them. CDR3 length: 13 residues. The CDR3, as DNA: TGTGCCAGCAGCCGTCTGGTCGGCACTGAAGCTTTCTTT. Translation gives CASSRLVGTEAFF.

This clonotype was recorded only once. The CDR3 sequence is CASSPDPGRTEAFF. CDR3 DNA sequence: TGCGCCAGCAGCCCAGACCCAGGGAGAACTGAAGCTTTCTTT. This chain connects TRBV4-1 to TRBJ1-1, with a possible D match to TRBD1 (5 bases). The CDR3 has 14 amino acids. Germline V gives CDR1 MGHRA, CDR2 YSYEKL. Trimming removed 4 bases at V and 5 bases at J, with 14 bases between.

This clonotype was observed a few times. This sequence joins TRBV11-2 and TRBJ2-3; TRBD1 is a possible D gene (6 bases). The CDR3 runs to 16 residues. The germline V gene has CDR1 SGHAT and CDR2 FQNNGV. The V end lost 6 bases, the J end lost 1 base, and 17 bases lay between the germline ends. This CDR3 is CASRPLDRPGTDTQYF. The CDR3, as DNA: TGTGCCAGCAGGCCTCTAGACAGGCCAGGCACAGATACGCAGTATTTT.

Points on this clonotype: Sequence at one end of the junction differs from germline and may be a read error. The chain joins TRBV6-6 to TRBJ2-1; 12 nucleotides line up with TRBD2. This CDR3 spans 13 amino acids. CDR1 and CDR2 (germline): MNHNY, SVGAGI (reference sequence). This CDR3 is CASTPSLAGGPVF. In DNA, the CDR3 is TGTGCCAGCACTCCTTCCCTAGCGGGGGGGCCGGTCTTC.

The CDR3 protein is CASSETPSGGDPEAFF. CDR3 in DNA: TGTGCCAGCAGTGAAACGCCCTCCGGGGGGGACCCTGAAGCTTTCTTT. V and J are TRBV6-1 and TRBJ1-1, with D perhaps matching TRBD1 (5 bases). Germline V lookup: CDR1 MNHNS, CDR2 SASEGT. This CDR3 contains 16 residues. Trimming shortened V by 2 bases and J by 6 bases, and 19 bases separated the two germline ends.

V gene TRBV27 combines with J gene TRBJ2-1; 8 nucleotides line up with TRBD1. Per germline, CDR1 MNHEY and CDR2 SMNVEV (reference sequence). The CDR3 runs to 15 residues. The V segment lost 4 bases and the J segment 8 bases; nucleotides outside the gene matches: 10. CDR3 residues: CASSSDRAGSYEQFF. CDR3 coding DNA: TGTGCCAGCAGTTCGGACAGGGCTGGGAGTTATGAGCAGTTCTTC.

Concerning this clonotype itself: At one of its ends the junction is not consistent with the germline gene, which may arise from a read error. This rearrangement joins TRBV6-5 to TRBJ2-2; TRBD2 is a possible D gene (5 bases). The CDR3 is 16 amino acids. Germline assignment: CDR1 MNHEY and CDR2 SVGAGI. CDR3: CVSSYSRAGDTGELFF. As DNA, the CDR3 is TGTGTCAGCAGTTACTCGAGGGCAGGAGACACCGGGGAGCTGTTTTTT.

The chain links TRBV6-6 to TRBJ1-1; 9 bases map to TRBD1. Germline CDR1 MNHNY, CDR2 SVGAGI (reference sequence). This CDR3 is 15 amino acids long. V trimming: 5 bases; J trimming: 5 bases; junction bases outside the gene matches: 9. In DNA form, the CDR3 reads TGTGCCAGCAGTAAAACAGGGGGCCGAGGGACTGAAGCTTTCTTT. The encoded protein is CASSKTGGRGTEAFF.

The J gene is TRBJ2-1, the V gene TRBV4-1, with 10 nucleotides matching TRBD2. Unmatched junction bases numbered 1, after V lost 2 bases and J lost 3 bases. Germline assignment: CDR1 MGHRA and CDR2 YSYEKL. This CDR3 contains 15 residues. The CDR3 sequence is CASSQRLAGYNEQFF. The CDR3 coding sequence is TGCGCCAGCAGCCAACGACTAGCGGGCTACAATGAGCAGTTCTTC.

The V call is TRBV2, the J call TRBJ2-3; 12 nucleotides match TRBD2. Per the germline V gene, CDR1 is SNHLY and CDR2 is FYNNEI. Trimming removed 6 bases from V and 5 bases from J; junction bases left unmatched: 9. The length of the CDR3 is 16 residues. CDR3: CASRGLLAGGGDTQYF. The CDR3 DNA sequence: TGTGCCAGCAGGGGCCTACTAGCGGGGGGTGGAGATACGCAGTATTTT.

This clonotype occurred a few times. J is TRBJ2-1 and V is TRBV20-1; 7 nucleotides line up with TRBD1. CDR3 length: 16 amino acids. V shed 3 bases and J 0 bases; nucleotides not matched to a gene: 8. Per germline, CDR1 DFQATT and CDR2 SNEGSKA (reference sequence). CDR3 protein: CSASLTGVGSYNEQFF. CDR3 DNA sequence: TGCAGTGCTAGCCTTACAGGGGTGGGCTCCTACAATGAGCAGTTCTTC.

The rearrangement links TRBV6-8 to TRBJ1-5; D call uncertain. Germline V gene data show CDR1 as MNHGY and CDR2 as SAAAGT. Trimming cost V 5 bases and J 0 bases, with 11 bases left between them. There are 15 residues in the CDR3. The CDR3 protein is CASSRRHDSNQPQHF. The CDR3 bases are TGTGCCAGCAGTCGCCGACACGATAGCAATCAGCCCCAGCATTTT.

This clonotype was detected only a few times. This chain links TRBV20-1 with TRBJ2-1; maybe TRBD1 (6 bases). Deletions cut 0 bases from V and 3 bases from J, with 9 bases between. This CDR3 contains 14 residues. Per the germline V gene, CDR1 is DFQATT and CDR2 is SNEGSKA (reference sequence). CDR3: CSARDGDNYNEQFF. The CDR3 DNA reads TGCAGTGCTAGAGATGGGGACAACTACAATGAGCAGTTCTTC.

The rearrangement uses TRBV6-2 or TRBV6-3 and TRBJ1-2; maybe TRBD1 (5 bases). The V and J ends lost 5 bases and 4 bases respectively, with 17 bases between them. Germline loops: CDR1 MNHEY, CDR2 SVGEGT. CDR3 length: 15 amino acids. CDR3 nucleotide sequence: TGTGCCAGCAGTAGATACCAGGGATATGGCTATGGCTACACCTTC. Encoded protein: CASSRYQGYGYGYTF.

This clonotype was found a few times. The chain links TRBV7-9 to TRBJ2-3, with TRBD2 matching over 9 bases. V trimming: 4 bases; J trimming: 5 bases; junction bases outside the gene matches: 7. CDR1 is SEHNR and CDR2 is FQNEAQ in the germline V gene (reference sequence). This CDR3 spans 15 amino acids. The CDR3 DNA follows: TGTGCCAGCAGCTCCTCAGCGGGGGGAGGAGATACGCAGTATTTT. This gives the protein CASSSSAGGGDTQYF.

The V and J genes are TRBV7-9 and TRBJ2-5; D is ambiguous. CDR3 size: 17 residues. The germline V gene has CDR1 SEHNR and CDR2 FQNEAQ (reference sequence). V was cut by 7 bases and J by 2 bases, with 23 bases left in between. CDR3 protein: CASTPTGRPSGQETQYF. Written as DNA, the CDR3 is TGTGCCAGCACCCCGACCGGACGACCTTCCGGGCAAGAGACCCAGTACTTC.

In its sample, this clonotype was seen many times. V usage is TRBV7-8 and J usage is TRBJ2-5; D gene ambiguous. Trimming removed 3 bases from V and 3 bases from J, with 17 bases in between. Per germline, CDR1 SGHVS and CDR2 FQNEAQ. The CDR3 runs 16 residues. The CDR3 nucleotides are TGTGCCAGCAGCTTTGGATCGACCTGGGGAAAAGAGACCCAGTACTTC. Protein product: CASSFGSTWGKETQYF.

V is TRBV6-2 or TRBV6-3 and J is TRBJ1-5; a weak D match, TRBD1 (5 bases). This CDR3 contains 15 residues. Trimming cost V 6 bases and J 15 bases, with 27 bases left between them. Germline lookup yields CDR1 MNHEY and CDR2 SVGEGT. The CDR3: CASRLSMGPNTPSHF. The CDR3 coding sequence is TGTGCCAGCAGATTAAGCATGGGGCCGAATACGCCATCGCATTTT.

The chain is built from TRBV6-6 and TRBJ1-5; D might be TRBD1 (5 bases). The V end lost 2 bases, the J end lost 7 bases, and 9 bases lay between the germline ends. This CDR3 comprises 13 residues. Per the germline V gene, CDR1 is MNHNY and CDR2 is SVGAGI (reference sequence). The CDR3 nucleotides read TGTGCCAGCAGTTACCCAAAGGGGCAGCCCCAGCATTTT. Translating gives CASSYPKGQPQHF.

With respect to this clonotype: At one end, the junction sequence differs from germline, possibly due to a read error. The genes are TRBV4-1 and TRBJ1-1; 9 bases align to TRBD1. Per germline, CDR1 MGHRA and CDR2 YSYEKL. The CDR3 spans 15 residues. This CDR3 reads CAGSHPRDRETEAFF. Here the CDR3 DNA reads TGCGCCGGCAGCCACCCCAGGGACAGGGAAACTGAAGCTTTCTTT.

The chain has TRBV24-1 and TRBJ1-1; D unresolved. This CDR3 contains 14 residues. The germline V gene has CDR1 KGHDR and CDR2 SFDVKD. Trimming took 12 bases from V and 5 from J, leaving 21 bases between them. For the CDR3, the DNA is TGTGCCCCCGGAGGAGGACTGCTGGGGACTGAAGCTTTCTTT. It is translated as CAPGGGLLGTEAFF.

The chain is built from TRBV12-3 or TRBV12-4 and TRBJ2-3; 7 nucleotides line up with TRBD1. This CDR3 has 14 amino acids. Unmatched junction bases numbered 8, after V lost 7 bases and J lost 4 bases. This chain's CDR3 is CASKLAGGADTQYF. The DNA of the CDR3 is TGTGCCAGCAAATTGGCAGGGGGAGCAGATACGCAGTATTTT.

This chain joins TRBV14 and TRBJ2-5, with D hard to call. Germline-derived CDR1 and CDR2 are SGHDN and FVKESK. The CDR3 has 16 residues. Trimming pared 1 base from V and 1 base from J, leaving 13 bases between. The CDR3 nucleotides are TGTGCCAGCAGCCAAGCGCACCTCGGTGGCCAAGAGACCCAGTACTTC. Translation gives CASSQAHLGGQETQYF.

This clonotype was recorded a few times. The chain has TRBV27 and TRBJ1-2; the match to TRBD1 covers 7 bases. V dropped 4 bases and J dropped 5; count of bases not matched to a gene: 7. This CDR3 spans 14 amino acids. CDR1 and CDR2 from the germline V gene are MNHEY and SMNVEV (reference sequence). The CDR3 protein is CASSSGPGGYGYTF. CDR3 sequence (DNA): TGTGCCAGCAGTTCTGGCCCAGGGGGTTATGGCTACACCTTC.